Following are 32 T cell receptor beta chains from one sample sequenced in a study of graft-versus-host responses after intestinal transplantation. These receptors lack a known antigen. Assay: immunoSEQ multiplex PCR; the TCRdb copy retains only in-frame clones and omits some. The sample lists more than 80,000 clones; over 80% were seen once. This material consisted of unstimulated CD8+ T cells sorted from spleen or lymph node cells, taken before intestinal transplant. These receptors were obtained from a human donor who received an intestinal transplant.

This clone was counted ten times or more. The chain couples TRBV29-1 to TRBJ1-2, with unresolved D. V was pared by 5 bases and J by 4 bases, with 17 bases between. Germline values: CDR1 SQVTM, CDR2 ANQGSEA. The CDR3 extends over 14 amino acids. The CDR3 loop is CSVSPWAGPYGYTF. DNA for the CDR3: TGCAGCGTTAGCCCTTGGGCTGGGCCCTATGGCTACACCTTC.

V is TRBV14 and J is TRBJ2-1; D ambiguous. Germline lookup yields CDR1 SGHDN and CDR2 FVKESK. Trimming took off 4 bases at V and 3 bases at J, with 19 bases between the two ends. This CDR3 comprises 17 residues. The CDR3 bases are TGTGCCAGCAGCCTGAATCGTAGAGGTAGCCTCTACAATGAGCAGTTCTTC. Encoded protein: CASSLNRRGSLYNEQFF.

This chain uses TRBV25-1 with TRBJ1-2; D might be TRBD1 (5 bases). The CDR3 is 10 residues long. Germline-derived CDR1 and CDR2 are MGHDK and SYGVNS. Trimming pared 8 bases from V and 8 bases from J, leaving 9 bases between. The CDR3 coding sequence is TGTGCCAGCGCTAAGGGGGGCTACACCTTC. Amino acids: CASAKGGYTF.

The chain recombines TRBV4-2 with TRBJ2-7; D remains ambiguous. Germline CDR1 reads LGHNA; CDR2 reads YNFKEQ. V lost 4 bases and J 6 bases, leaving 16 bases between the germline ends. The CDR3 is 14 residues long. CDR3 in amino acids: CASSPSRASPEQYF. CDR3 bases: TGTGCCAGCAGCCCCTCCCGGGCATCCCCCGAGCAGTACTTC.

V gene TRBV5-4 combines with J gene TRBJ2-7, with 8 bases matching TRBD1. The ends lost 0 bases at V and 5 bases at J; junction bases unmatched: 4. This CDR3 has 14 amino acids. Germline-derived CDR1 and CDR2 are SGHNT and YYREEE (reference sequence). Here the CDR3 DNA reads TGTGCCAGCAGCTTGGAACAACAGGGGGACGAGCAGTACTTC. Amino acid sequence: CASSLEQQGDEQYF.

J is TRBJ2-2 and V is TRBV4-2; TRBD2 matches 10 bases. Germline assignment: CDR1 LGHNA and CDR2 YNFKEQ. V trimming: 3 bases; J trimming: 5 bases; junction bases outside the gene matches: 12. This CDR3 comprises 18 residues. The CDR3 region is CASSQFWLAGVDTGELFF. The CDR3 DNA sequence: TGTGCCAGCAGCCAGTTTTGGCTAGCGGGAGTTGATACCGGGGAGCTGTTTTTT.

The chain carries TRBV6-6 and TRBJ1-1; D not certain. The CDR3 has 12 amino acids. Germline CDR1 is MNHNY and CDR2 is SVGAGI (reference sequence). V was cut by 0 bases and J by 11 bases, with 10 bases left in between. The CDR3 spells CASSYSGQYAFF. The CDR3 DNA reads TGTGCCAGCAGTTACTCAGGGCAGTACGCTTTCTTT.

The V and J genes are TRBV4-2 and TRBJ2-1; D gene uncertain. V dropped 0 bases and J dropped 8 bases, with 11 bases sitting between them. Germline V gene data show CDR1 as LGHNA and CDR2 as YNFKEQ. The CDR3 has 14 amino acids. The CDR3 protein is CASSQDLGWHEQFF. In nucleotides, the CDR3 is TGTGCCAGCAGCCAAGATCTGGGTTGGCATGAGCAGTTCTTC.

The chain carries TRBV5-8 and TRBJ1-5; the D gene is possibly TRBD1 (5 bases). Trimming removed 0 bases from V and 6 bases from J, with 7 bases in between. Germline CDR1 reads SGHTS; CDR2 reads YDEGEE. The CDR3 totals 13 residues. This CDR3 is CASSLGGVQPQHF. The CDR3 coding sequence is TGTGCCAGCAGCTTGGGGGGGGTTCAGCCCCAGCATTTT.

V and J are TRBV5-5 and TRBJ1-3, with D hard to call. Per the germline V gene, CDR1 is SGHKS and CDR2 is YYEKEE (reference sequence). The V end was cut by 0 bases, the J end by 0 bases, with 4 bases between. The CDR3 totals 14 residues. CDR3 amino acids: CASSLDNSGNTIYF. DNA for the CDR3: TGTGCCAGCAGCTTGGACAACTCTGGAAACACCATATATTTT.

The genes are TRBV13 and TRBJ1-2; 8 bases map to TRBD1. V lost 7 bases to trimming and J lost 3 bases; unmatched junction nucleotides: 4. The CDR3 loop spans 13 amino acids. The germline V gene encodes CDR1 PRHDT and CDR2 FYEKMQ (reference sequence). CDR3 protein: CASTHRGYYGYTF. The CDR3 DNA reads as TGTGCCAGCACCCACAGGGGGTACTATGGCTACACCTTC.

Notes on this clone: This CDR3 is also generated by other DNA sequences in the sample. The rearrangement links TRBV6-5 to TRBJ1-2, with D unresolved. The V end was cut by 0 bases, the J end by 4 bases, with 6 bases between. The CDR3 covers 13 residues. CDR1 and CDR2 (germline): MNHEY, SVGAGI. Written as DNA, the CDR3 is TGTGCCAGCAGTTACTCGGAGACCTATGGCTACACCTTC. Protein product: CASSYSETYGYTF.

The chain links TRBV6-5 to TRBJ1-1; D is unclear. This CDR3 region has 15 residues. Trimming cost V 3 bases and J 0 bases, with 11 bases left between them. Germline CDR1 is MNHEY and CDR2 is SVGAGI. The CDR3 reads CASSYDPLVNTEAFF. The CDR3 DNA sequence: TGTGCCAGCAGTTATGATCCTTTGGTGAACACTGAAGCTTTCTTT.

The chain links TRBV5-1 to TRBJ2-1, with D uncertain. With 0 bases removed from V and 4 bases from J, the gap between germline ends came to 8 bases. There are 14 residues in the CDR3. Germline loops: CDR1 SGHRS, CDR2 YFSETQ. CDR3 coding DNA: TGCGCCAGCAGCTTGGGAAGGGCATACAATGAGCAGTTCTTC. It translates to CASSLGRAYNEQFF.

This chain links TRBV6-5 with TRBJ2-5; 10 positions match TRBD2. The CDR3 sequence is 14 residues long. V gave up 5 bases and J gave up 5 bases; unmatched junction bases: 5. Germline values: CDR1 MNHEY, CDR2 SVGAGI. This chain's CDR3 is CASSPSGSFETQYF. The CDR3 nucleotides are TGTGCCAGCAGTCCTAGCGGGAGCTTTGAGACCCAGTACTTC.

The chain employs TRBV7-9 and TRBJ2-1, with 8 bases aligning to TRBD2. From germline, CDR1 is SEHNR and CDR2 FQNEAQ (reference sequence). Trimming cost V 5 bases and J 9 bases; bases outside gene matches: 12. This CDR3 region has 15 residues. The CDR3 nucleotides are TGTGCCAGCAGCCCAGAGACCGGGGCGGGAGGTGAGCAGTTCTTC. Residues: CASSPETGAGGEQFF.

This chain joins TRBV7-9 and TRBJ2-2; no definite D call. The CDR3 is 13 amino acids. Between the trimmed V and J ends, which lost 1 base and 6 bases, there was a span of 6 bases. In germline, CDR1 is SEHNR, CDR2 FQNEAQ (reference sequence). Here the CDR3 reads CASSLVTPGELFF. The CDR3 bases are TGTGCCAGCAGCTTAGTGACACCCGGGGAGCTGTTTTTT. The variable domain in full, with the rest retrieved from reference TRBV7-9 and TRBJ2-2, is DTGVSQNPRHKITKRGQNVTFRCDPISEHNRLYWYRQTLGQGPEFLTYFQNEAQLEKSRLLSDRFSAERPKGSFSTLEIQRTEQGDSAMYLCASSLVTPGELFFGEGSRLTVL.

This clone was observed a single time. The V and J genes are TRBV10-2 and TRBJ2-3, with a possible D match to TRBD2 (6 bases). V was shortened by 5 bases and J by 4 bases, with 13 bases between the two germline ends. Germline values: CDR1 WSHSY, CDR2 SAAADI. This CDR3 has 14 amino acids. CDR3 DNA: TGCGCCAGCAGTCGGTCGGGGAGGTCAGATACGCAGTATTTT. This codes for CASSRSGRSDTQYF.

V usage is TRBV20-1 and J usage is TRBJ1-3; D unresolved. Germline CDR1 DFQATT, CDR2 SNEGSKA (reference sequence). CDR3 size: 11 residues. The germline V and J ends were trimmed by 3 bases and 4 bases, with 4 bases remaining between them. The CDR3 coding sequence is TGCAGTGCTAGCAGGGGAAACACCATATATTTT. It specifies CSASRGNTIYF.

This clone was seen once. CDR3 in amino acids: CASSFLRSWDEQYF. The CDR3 DNA reads as TGTGCCAGCAGTTTTCTACGGAGTTGGGACGAGCAGTACTTC. The gene calls are TRBV5-6 and TRBJ2-7; D gene unclear. The germline V gene has CDR1 SGHDT and CDR2 YYEEEE. This CDR3 is built from 14 residues. V was trimmed by 5 bases and J by 5 bases, leaving 17 bases between them.

The rearrangement links TRBV4-1 to TRBJ2-1; TRBD1 matches 7 bases. V dropped 0 bases and J dropped 7; count of bases not matched to a gene: 6. Germline values: CDR1 MGHRA, CDR2 YSYEKL. The CDR3 extends over 15 amino acids. The CDR3 sequence: CASSQDRETGNEQFF. In DNA, the CDR3 is TGCGCCAGCAGCCAAGATAGGGAGACAGGGAATGAGCAGTTCTTC.

V gene TRBV28 combines with J gene TRBJ2-7; 8 positions agree with TRBD1. V dropped 0 bases and J dropped 6; count of bases not matched to a gene: 7. CDR1 is MDHEN and CDR2 is SYDVKM in the germline V gene. The CDR3 contains 15 residues. The CDR3 bases are TGTGCCAGCAGTTTATGGCGTTTGACAGGGGTCGAGCAGTACTTC. Protein: CASSLWRLTGVEQYF.

The V and J genes are TRBV11-2 and TRBJ1-1, with a weak D call TRBD1 (6 bases). CDR3 length equals 15 residues. The V gene's germline CDR1 is SGHAT and CDR2 FQNNGV. Trimming left V 0 bases short and J 0 bases short, with 8 bases between. CDR3 protein: CASSLEGQMNTEAFF. The CDR3 coding sequence is TGTGCCAGCAGCTTAGAAGGACAGATGAACACTGAAGCTTTCTTT. Combining the CDR3 with reference TRBV11-2 and TRBJ1-1 gives the whole variable domain EAGVAQSPRYKIIEKRQSVAFWCNPISGHATLYWYQQILGQGPKLLIQFQNNGVVDDSQLPKDRFSAERLKGVDSTLKIQPAKLEDSAVYLCASSLEGQMNTEAFFGQGTRLTVV.

J is TRBJ2-3 and V is TRBV5-5; the match to TRBD2 covers 9 bases. Trimming at V came to 2 bases and at J to 4 bases, leaving 8 bases not matched to a gene. This CDR3 is 16 amino acids long. Germline CDR1 SGHKS, CDR2 YYEKEE (reference sequence). CDR3 nucleotides: TGTGCCAGCAGCTTACCCGGGACTAGCTGGTCAGATACGCAGTATTTT. Its protein product is CASSLPGTSWSDTQYF.

The chain has TRBV29-1 and TRBJ2-5; D gene uncertain. The end of the DNA aligns better with TRBJ2-7, so the J call may be wrong. The CDR3 consists of 13 residues. Germline values: CDR1 SQVTM, CDR2 ANQGSEA. CDR3 sequence (DNA): TGCAGCGTTGTTGACACCGAATCCTACGAGCAGTACTTC. This encodes CSVVDTESYEQYF.

CDR3 in amino acids: CASSLGGGAGHGRDEQFF. CDR3 coding DNA: TGTGCCAGCAGCTTAGGGGGCGGAGCGGGGCACGGGCGGGATGAGCAGTTCTTC. The rearrangement links TRBV7-3 to TRBJ2-1; a possible D gene is TRBD2 (7 bases). The CDR3 length is 18 residues. The germline gives CDR1 SGHTA, CDR2 FQGTGA. Trimming removed 2 bases at V and 8 bases at J, with 25 bases between.

The V call is TRBV2, the J call TRBJ2-5; 7 bases line up with TRBD2. CDR3 length: 14 amino acids. CDR1 and CDR2 (germline): SNHLY, FYNNEI. The V and J ends lost 4 bases and 0 bases, in that order; junction bases with no gene match: 2. The DNA for the CDR3 is TGTGCCAGCAGTGCTAGCGGCTACCAAGAGACCCAGTACTTC. Translated, it gives CASSASGYQETQYF.

This chain uses TRBV28 with TRBJ1-5; D gene ambiguous. Per the germline V gene, CDR1 is MDHEN and CDR2 is SYDVKM. The CDR3 runs 12 residues. V shed 1 base and J shed 6 bases, with 4 bases lying between them. The chain's CDR3 is CASSLYTQPQHF. DNA of the CDR3: TGTGCCAGCAGTTTATATACTCAGCCCCAGCATTTT.

The table lists this clone with a count of one. The CDR3: CASSPEREGYGETQYF. CDR3 coding DNA: TGTGCCAGCAGTCCTGAGCGGGAGGGCTATGGGGAGACCCAGTACTTC. The chain employs TRBV28 and TRBJ2-5; 10 bases are shared with TRBD2. After removal of 5 bases from V and 5 bases from J, the junction contained 11 bases not matched to a gene. Germline assignment: CDR1 MDHEN and CDR2 SYDVKM. This CDR3 is 16 amino acids long.

The chain uses TRBV9 and TRBJ2-1; 10 bases fit TRBD2. With 0 bases clipped from V and 5 bases from J, the junction kept 8 bases outside the gene matches. The germline V gene encodes CDR1 SGDLS and CDR2 YYNGEE. The CDR3 contains 17 residues. This CDR3 reads CASSVGGASGSHNEQFF. The CDR3 DNA is TGTGCCAGCAGCGTAGGGGGCGCTAGCGGGAGCCACAATGAGCAGTTCTTC.

The chain has TRBV6-6 and TRBJ1-2, with D possibly matching TRBD1 (5 bases). The CDR3 loop spans 13 amino acids. V lost 2 bases, J lost 2 bases, and 6 bases lay in between. In germline, CDR1 is MNHNY, CDR2 SVGAGI (reference sequence). The CDR3 sequence is CASSYGGNYGYTF. The CDR3 DNA reads as TGTGCCAGCAGTTACGGGGGAAACTATGGCTACACCTTC.

This chain joins TRBV6-5 and TRBJ1-1, with unresolved D. This CDR3 is 13 amino acids long. Germline V gene sequence: CDR1 MNHEY, CDR2 SVGAGI. V shed 2 bases and J shed 3 bases, with 7 bases lying between them. The CDR3 coding sequence is TGTGCCAGCAGTTACGACCAGGACACTGAAGCTTTCTTT. The encoded protein is CASSYDQDTEAFF.